This entry concerns a single T cell receptor beta chain. No DNA is shown, since the ends of the CDR3 on it are uncertain; the CDR3 is the one TCRdb lists. Germline CDR1 is DFQATT and CDR2 is SNEGSKA (reference sequence). The CDR3 spans 11 residues, counting both ends. The data belong to a study of T cell changes during pregnancy in multiple sclerosis. The protocol was immunoSEQ multiplex PCR, while the TCRdb copy is restricted to in-frame clones and leaves out a portion. The table lists approximately 85,000 clones, roughly 90% of them singletons. The source of this sequence is a female donor with multiple sclerosis, enrolled in a pregnancy study. The rearrangement joins TRBV20-1 to TRBJ2-4; TRBD2, the table's D call, lacks a check against the DNA. Sequenced material: peripheral blood, taken in the first trimester of pregnancy. CDR3 sequence reads: CSARDVGGGNF.